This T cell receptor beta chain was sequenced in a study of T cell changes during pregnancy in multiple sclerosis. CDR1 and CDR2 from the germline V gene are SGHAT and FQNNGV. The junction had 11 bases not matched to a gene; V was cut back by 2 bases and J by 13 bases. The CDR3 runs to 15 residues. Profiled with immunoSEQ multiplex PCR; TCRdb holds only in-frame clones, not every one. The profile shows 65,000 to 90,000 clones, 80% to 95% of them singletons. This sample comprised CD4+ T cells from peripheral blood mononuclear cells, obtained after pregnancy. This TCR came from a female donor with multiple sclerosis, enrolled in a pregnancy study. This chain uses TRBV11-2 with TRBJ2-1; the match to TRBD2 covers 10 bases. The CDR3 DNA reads TGTGCCAGCAGCTTACGGGCTAGCGGGAGTGGTTCCCAGTTCTTC. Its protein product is CASSLRASGSGSQFF.